The TCR beta chain under discussion was sequenced for a study of OX40 agonist ivuxolimab in advanced cancers. This table comes from immunoSEQ multiplex PCR, and its TCRdb copy is limited to in-frame clones, with some not included. The sample lists some 60,000 clones; about 90% were seen once. Germline V CDR1 and CDR2: SGHDT, YYEEEE. The ends were cut back, 2 bases at V and 0 bases at J, with 6 bases in the middle. This CDR3 spans 14 amino acids. The chain has TRBV5-6 and TRBJ2-1; D possibly corresponds to TRBD2 (6 bases). This clonotype was sampled from an adult with an advanced solid tumor such as melanoma, head and neck, liver or kidney cancer. The material was CD4+ or CD8+ T cells sorted from blood, obtained in a trial of the OX40 agonist ivuxolimab. The CDR3 DNA follows: TGTGCCAGCAGCTTCGGGGGCTCCTACAATGAGCAGTTCTTC. Protein: CASSFGGSYNEQFF.